These T cell receptor beta chains were read from a single sample in a study of blood T cell repertoires in COVID-19. Measured with immunoSEQ multiplex PCR; TCRdb has only the in-frame clones, and not every one. The table records roughly 170,000 clones, less than 85% of them present only once. The sequenced sample was peripheral blood. Receptor source: a human donor in a cohort sampled during active COVID-19. Both conserved end residues are part of each CDR3. D genes are given only for firm matches. Clone size is given for some rows only: seen once, a few or many times, or a class if the clone is expanded.

v_gene	d_gene	abundance	j_gene	CDR3aa	CDR3nt
TRBV5-1	.	.	TRBJ2-7	CASSTGGPVEQYF	TGCGCCAGCAGTACTGGGGGCCCCGTGGAGCAGTACTTC
TRBV11-2	TRBD1	.	TRBJ2-2	CASSRDRPNTGELFF	TGTGCCAGCAGTCGGGACAGGCCAAACACCGGGGAGCTGTTTTTT
TRBV28	.	.	TRBJ2-1	CASTRTDNEQFF	TGTGCCAGCACCCGGACAGACAATGAGCAGTTCTTC
TRBV7-6	.	.	TRBJ2-7	CASSLAGAGAYEQYF	TGTGCCAGCAGCTTAGCGGGGGCAGGGGCCTACGAGCAGTACTTC
TRBV27	TRBD1	few	TRBJ1-5	CASSLTGGSLTGPQHF	TGTGCCAGCAGTTTGACAGGGGGATCCCTCACTGGACCCCAGCATTTT
TRBV19	TRBD1	.	TRBJ1-1	CASSIGPGGGAFF	TGTGCCAGTAGTATAGGCCCAGGGGGAGGAGCTTTCTTT
TRBV7-9	TRBD1	few	TRBJ1-6	CASSLGTGYSPLHF	TGTGCCAGCAGCTTGGGGACAGGGTATTCACCCCTCCACTTT
TRBV3-1/TRBV3-2	.	.	TRBJ1-1	CASSQGRGRNTEAFF	TGTGCCAGCAGCCAGGGCAGGGGAAGGAACACTGAAGCTTTCTTT
TRBV7-9	TRBD1	few	TRBJ2-7	CASSAPGQGVSYEQYF	TGTGCCAGCAGCGCCCCGGGACAGGGGGTCTCCTACGAGCAGTACTTC
TRBV5-1	TRBD1	.	TRBJ1-5	CASSFDRESEPGSEEPQHF	TGCGCCAGCAGCTTTGACAGGGAATCGGAACCGGGATCCGAAGAGCCCCAGCATTTT
TRBV5-6	.	.	TRBJ1-2	CASSEGTGLGYTF	TGTGCCAGCAGCGAAGGTACAGGTCTTGGCTACACCTTC
TRBV5-5	.	.	TRBJ1-2	CASSLGDAGFYTF	TGTGCCAGCAGCTTGGGGGACGCGGGGTTTTACACCTTC
TRBV7-9	TRBD1	few	TRBJ1-3	CASSLGTGSGNTIYF	TGTGCCAGCAGCTTAGGGACAGGCTCTGGAAACACCATATATTTT
TRBV7-8	.	.	TRBJ2-3	CASSSDPFGSDTQYF	TGTGCCAGCAGCTCAGACCCCTTCGGGTCCGATACGCAGTATTTT
TRBV5-1	TRBD2	.	TRBJ2-1	CASSLGRGGPNEQFF	TGCGCCAGCAGCTTGGGGCGGGGGGGCCCCAATGAGCAGTTCTTC
TRBV5-1	TRBD1	.	TRBJ1-1	CASRITGGVTEAFF	TGCGCCAGCAGGATCACAGGGGGGGTAACTGAAGCTTTCTTT
TRBV5-4	TRBD1	.	TRBJ1-1	CASRSDRDTEAFF	TGTGCCAGCAGGTCGGACAGGGACACTGAAGCTTTCTTT
TRBV2	.	.	TRBJ2-5	CASSLTGNQYF	TGTGCCAGCAGTTTGACGGGAAACCAGTACTTC
TRBV2	.	.	TRBJ2-7	CASTVLGREGEQYF	TGTGCCAGCACGGTGTTGGGCAGGGAAGGCGAGCAGTACTTC
TRBV3-1/TRBV3-2	.	few	TRBJ2-2	CASSRQGGTGELFF	TGTGCCAGCAGCCGACAGGGAGGCACCGGGGAGCTGTTTTTT
TRBV5-1	.	once	TRBJ1-3	CASSLGLRAASGNTIYF	TGCGCCAGCAGCTTGGGTCTCAGGGCAGCGTCCGGAAACACCATATATTTT
TRBV2	.	once	TRBJ1-2	CASSEMPPPRSYGYTF	TGTGCCAGCAGTGAGATGCCTCCACCGAGGTCCTATGGCTACACCTTC
TRBV5-1	.	.	TRBJ2-5	CASSSGVMWPTGIETQYF	TGCGCCAGCAGCTCGGGGGTCATGTGGCCTACCGGTATAGAGACCCAGTACTTC
TRBV5-1	TRBD2	.	TRBJ2-2	CASSFGGGLVGELFF	TGCGCCAGCAGCTTCGGCGGGGGGCTGGTCGGGGAGCTGTTTTTT
TRBV12-5	.	.	TRBJ2-5	CASGLDYHRVEETQYF	TGTGCTAGTGGGCTAGACTACCACAGGGTTGAGGAGACCCAGTACTTC
TRBV19	TRBD1	few	TRBJ1-4	CASNSQVVGTGPEKLFF	TGTGCCAGTAACTCTCAGGTTGTCGGGACAGGGCCTGAAAAACTGTTTTTT
TRBV18	TRBD1	.	TRBJ1-6	CASSPRTGRNSPLHF	TGTGCCAGCTCACCCCGGACAGGGCGGAATTCACCCCTCCACTTT
TRBV19	.	.	TRBJ1-1	CASSIPRAEAFF	TGTGCCAGTAGTATCCCCAGGGCTGAAGCTTTCTTT
TRBV9	TRBD2	.	TRBJ2-7	CASSVAPEGGDEQYF	TGTGCCAGCAGCGTAGCTCCGGAGGGAGGGGACGAGCAGTACTTC
TRBV5-1	.	.	TRBJ1-4	CASSLMHSSNEKLFF	TGCGCCAGCAGCTTGATGCACTCTTCTAATGAAAAACTGTTTTTT
TRBV19	.	once	TRBJ2-7	CASSIYASSYEQYF	TGTGCCAGTAGTATATATGCCAGCTCCTACGAGCAGTACTTC
TRBV5-1	.	few	TRBJ2-7	CASSFEGGGEQYF	TGCGCCAGCAGCTTTGAAGGAGGCGGCGAGCAGTACTTC
TRBV6-6	TRBD2	.	TRBJ2-3	CASSLNLGTKTTITDTQYF	TGTGCCAGCAGCTTGAATCTGGGGACTAAGACCACCATCACAGATACGCAGTATTTT
TRBV5-1	.	.	TRBJ1-2	CASSLGGGDYGYTF	TGCGCCAGCAGCCTCGGTGGAGGGGACTATGGCTACACCTTC
TRBV4-2	.	.	TRBJ2-2	CASSQDWATGELFF	TGTGCCAGCAGCCAAGATTGGGCCACCGGGGAGCTGTTTTTT
TRBV6-1	.	once	TRBJ2-1	CASSENRAGEQFF	TGTGCCAGCAGTGAAAACAGGGCCGGTGAGCAGTTCTTC
TRBV4-2	TRBD1	few	TRBJ2-7	CASSLRTGLYEQYF	TGTGCCAGCAGCCTACGGACAGGGCTCTACGAGCAGTACTTC
TRBV18	TRBD1	.	TRBJ2-7	CASSGQGHEQYF	TGTGCCAGCTCAGGACAGGGGCACGAGCAGTACTTC
TRBV24-1	TRBD1	.	TRBJ2-7	CATSDILGQALQYF	TGTGCCACCAGTGATATACTCGGACAGGCATTGCAGTACTTC
TRBV4-1	.	.	TRBJ2-4	CASSQESLGVAKNIQYF	TGCGCCAGCAGCCAAGAATCCCTAGGGGTGGCCAAAAACATTCAGTACTTC
TRBV2	TRBD1	.	TRBJ2-5	CASSDRGRRETQYF	TGTGCCAGCAGTGATAGGGGGCGCAGAGAGACCCAGTACTTC
TRBV28	TRBD1	.	TRBJ1-1	CASTAPTGGLLAEAFF	TGTGCCAGCACAGCCCCCACAGGGGGTCTCTTAGCTGAAGCTTTCTTT
TRBV19	TRBD1	.	TRBJ1-3	CASSTQGRAAGNTIYF	TGTGCCAGTAGCACACAGGGGCGCGCTGCTGGAAACACCATATATTTT
TRBV7-9	.	few	TRBJ1-1	CASSSNKRTGEAFF	TGTGCCAGCAGTTCGAATAAGCGGACGGGTGAAGCTTTCTTT
TRBV5-8	.	.	TRBJ2-7	CASSLYSYGVTYEQYF	TGTGCCAGCAGCTTGTATTCGTACGGGGTCACCTACGAGCAGTACTTC
TRBV6-5	.	.	TRBJ2-7	CASTNPGHEQYF	TGTGCCAGCACCAACCCTGGCCACGAGCAGTACTTC
TRBV10-3	TRBD1	.	TRBJ2-1	CAISDTTRDRTPYNEQFF	TGTGCCATCAGTGATACAACCCGGGACAGAACACCCTACAATGAGCAGTTCTTC
TRBV4-1	TRBD1	.	TRBJ2-7	CASSQEPDRTYEQYF	TGCGCCAGCAGCCAAGAACCGGACAGGACCTACGAGCAGTACTTC
TRBV19	.	.	TRBJ2-2	CASTSGQGLANTGELFF	.
TRBV15	TRBD1	.	TRBJ2-3	CATSTGVDGTDTQYF	TGTGCCACCAGTACAGGGGTCGATGGCACAGATACGCAGTATTTT
TRBV29-1	TRBD1	.	TRBJ2-7	CSAEGAGVPYEQYF	TGCAGCGCCGAGGGGGCAGGGGTGCCCTACGAGCAGTACTTC
TRBV6-4	.	.	TRBJ1-3	CASNLLRSGNTIYF	TGTGCCAGCAACCTCCTACGCTCTGGAAACACCATATATTTT
TRBV10-1	.	.	TRBJ1-1	CASSGQQNTEAFF	TGCGCCAGCAGTGGACAGCAGAACACTGAAGCTTTCTTT